The 2 T cell receptor beta chains below all came from one sample that was sequenced in a study of T cells in narcolepsy. The table came from immunoSEQ multiplex PCR; TCRdb's copy has only in-frame clones and leaves some out. The sample lists tens of thousands of clones; approximately 89% were seen once. Specimen: CD45RA- memory CD4+ T cells from PBMCs. The receptors stem from a human donor with narcolepsy.

V is TRBV27 and J is TRBJ2-2; D may be TRBD1 (6 bases). The CDR3 totals 15 residues. Germline CDR1 reads MNHEY; CDR2 reads SMNVEV (reference sequence). Trimming shortened V by 5 bases and J by 6 bases, and 16 bases separated the two germline ends. DNA of the CDR3: TGTGCCAGCAGTCGCCAGGGGCGAGGGGCCGGGGAGCTGTTTTTT. This gives the protein CASSRQGRGAGELFF.

The V and J genes are TRBV6-1 and TRBJ1-5, with D hard to call. Trimming took off 6 bases at V and 5 bases at J, with 14 bases between the two ends. The CDR3 is 14 residues long. CDR1 is MNHNS, CDR2 SASEGT, per germline. CDR3 in amino acids: CASSNPSIHQPQHF. Written as DNA, the CDR3 is TGTGCCAGCAGCAACCCGAGTATCCATCAGCCCCAGCATTTT.